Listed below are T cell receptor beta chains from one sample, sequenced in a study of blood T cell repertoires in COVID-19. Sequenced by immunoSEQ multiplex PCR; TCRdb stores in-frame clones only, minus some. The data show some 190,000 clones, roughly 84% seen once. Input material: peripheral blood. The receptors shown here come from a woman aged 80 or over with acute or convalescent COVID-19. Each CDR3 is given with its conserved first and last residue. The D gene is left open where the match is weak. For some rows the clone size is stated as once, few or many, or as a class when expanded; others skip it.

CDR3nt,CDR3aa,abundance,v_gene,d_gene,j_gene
TGTGCCAGCTCACCACCCTCCACGAGGGGGGAGACCCAGTACTTC,CASSPPSTRGETQYF,NA,TRBV18,NA,TRBJ2-5
TGTGCCAGCAGCTCGACAGGCCTAAGGAACACTGAAGCTTTCTTT,CASSSTGLRNTEAFF,NA,TRBV5-6,NA,TRBJ1-1
TGTGCCAGCAGTAACCAGGGGGCGTCGTATGGCTACACCTTC,CASSNQGASYGYTF,NA,TRBV6-2/TRBV6-3,TRBD1,TRBJ1-2
TGTGCCAGCAGCTTGCGGGGTAGCAATCAGCCCCAGCATTTT,CASSLRGSNQPQHF,NA,TRBV7-9,NA,TRBJ1-5
TGTGCCAGCACTAGGACAGGGAACTATAATTCACCCCTCCACTTT,CASTRTGNYNSPLHF,NA,TRBV27,TRBD1,TRBJ1-6
TGTGCCAGCAGTTTATCTTGGGCAGGGCAAGAGACCCAGTACTTC,CASSLSWAGQETQYF,few,TRBV28,NA,TRBJ2-5
TGTGCCAGCAGCGTAGCCCCGGACAGCCTTAATTCACCCCTCCACTTT,CASSVAPDSLNSPLHF,few,TRBV9,NA,TRBJ1-6
TGCAGCGTTGTTTGGGGAGGGGTCAATAGCAATCAGCCCCAGCATTTT,CSVVWGGVNSNQPQHF,NA,TRBV29-1,NA,TRBJ1-5
TGTGCCAGCAACCAGGGAAGGAACACCATATATTTT,CASNQGRNTIYF,NA,TRBV28,NA,TRBJ1-3
TGTGCCAGCAGCGCCCAAGCGGTTGTGTACAATGAGCAGTTCTTC,CASSAQAVVYNEQFF,few,TRBV9,NA,TRBJ2-1
TGTGCCACCACACAGGGGGGCTATGGCTACACCTTC,CATTQGGYGYTF,NA,TRBV28,TRBD1,TRBJ1-2
TGTGCCAGCAGCGCGGGGGGTGGAGCGGATACGCAGTATTTT,CASSAGGGADTQYF,NA,TRBV9,TRBD2,TRBJ2-3
TGCGCCAGCAGCCCTGGGGGCAGCAATGAGCAGTTCTTC,CASSPGGSNEQFF,NA,TRBV5-1,NA,TRBJ2-1
TGTGCCAGCAGCTTAGGACAGGGGGTAACTCCCCTCCACTTT,CASSLGQGVTPLHF,NA,TRBV7-9,TRBD1,TRBJ1-6
TGTGCCAGCAGTGAAGTAGGGAGTCGGGTATACAATGAGCAGTTCTTC,CASSEVGSRVYNEQFF,NA,TRBV2,NA,TRBJ2-1
TGTGCCAGCAGACCGGGACAAGACACCTACGAGCAGTACTTC,CASRPGQDTYEQYF,NA,TRBV6-5,NA,TRBJ2-7
TGTGCCAGTAGTATTCTCGGGCGGACAGGGGGTAATCAGCCCCAGCATTTT,CASSILGRTGGNQPQHF,NA,TRBV19,TRBD1,TRBJ1-5
TGTGCCAGCAGCTTAAGCAGGGGCCAAAACACCGGGGAGCTGTTTTTT,CASSLSRGQNTGELFF,NA,TRBV11-2,NA,TRBJ2-2
TGTGCCAGCAGCTTATCCAGCCGGAGGGGAGGAGAGACCCAGTACTTC,CASSLSSRRGGETQYF,NA,TRBV7-2,NA,TRBJ2-5
TGCGCCAGCAGCCCGGGACAGTTTAATGAAAAACTGTTTTTT,CASSPGQFNEKLFF,NA,TRBV4-3,TRBD1,TRBJ1-4
TGCGCCAGCAGCTATTCCCCCGGGGGACTTCAGAGTGAAAAACTGTTTTTT,CASSYSPGGLQSEKLFF,NA,TRBV5-1,NA,TRBJ1-4
TGTGCCACCAGCAGCCATACAACAGGGGGCAACGAGCAGTACTTC,CATSSHTTGGNEQYF,NA,TRBV15,TRBD1,TRBJ2-7